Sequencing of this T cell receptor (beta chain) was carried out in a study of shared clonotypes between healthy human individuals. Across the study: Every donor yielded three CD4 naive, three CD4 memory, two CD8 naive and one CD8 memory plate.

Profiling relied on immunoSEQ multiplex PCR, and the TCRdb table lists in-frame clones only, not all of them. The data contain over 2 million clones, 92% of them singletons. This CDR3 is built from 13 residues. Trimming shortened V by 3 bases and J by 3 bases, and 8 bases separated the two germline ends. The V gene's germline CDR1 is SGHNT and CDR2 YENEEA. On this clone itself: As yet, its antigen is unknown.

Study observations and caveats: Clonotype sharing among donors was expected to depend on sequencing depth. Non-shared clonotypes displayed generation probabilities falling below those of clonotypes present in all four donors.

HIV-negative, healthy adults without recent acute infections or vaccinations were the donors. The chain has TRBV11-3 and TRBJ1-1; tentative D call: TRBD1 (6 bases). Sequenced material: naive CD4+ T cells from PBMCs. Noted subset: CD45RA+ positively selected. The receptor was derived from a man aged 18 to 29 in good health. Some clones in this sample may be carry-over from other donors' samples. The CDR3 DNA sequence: TGTGCCAGCAGCTTCAACAGGGACACTGAAGCTTTCTTT. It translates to CASSFNRDTEAFF.